Listed below are T cell receptor beta chains from one sample, sequenced in a study of glioma-infiltrating T cells. One entry per CDR3 protein, called by TCRdb with MiXCR from the multiplex PCR reads. The table has 300,000 to 400,000 distinct CDR3 sequences, about 40% seen once. The sample comprised glioma tissue, nonneoplastic brain tissue, or PBMCs (not recorded which). The receptor set was obtained from a human donor with low-grade glioma or glioblastoma, undergoing nonglioma brain surgery, or in good health (not recorded which). Both conserved end residues are part of each CDR3. The order of the fields is D gene, V gene, J gene, clone size, CDR3 DNA, CDR3 protein. The D gene is left open where the match is weak. Size is stated for part of the rows, as once, few or many counts, or as a class when the clone is expanded.

D: TRBD1
V: TRBV19
J: TRBJ1-5
size: NA
DNA: TGTGCCAGAAGTATGCACAGGGGTAGGAGAAGCGGCAATCAGCCCCAGCATTTT
CDR3: CARSMHRGRRSGNQPQHF

D: NA
V: TRBV19
J: TRBJ1-2
size: few
DNA: TGTGCCAGTAGTCCCCAGGGCTTCTATGGCTACACCTTC
CDR3: CASSPQGFYGYTF

D: NA
V: TRBV28
J: TRBJ2-2
size: few
DNA: TGTGCCAGCAGGGTGCTCGGGCTAGCGACGAACACCGGGGAGCTGTTTTTT
CDR3: CASRVLGLATNTGELFF

D: TRBD2
V: TRBV4-1
J: TRBJ2-1
size: NA
DNA: TGCGCCAGCAGCCAACTAGCGGGAGAATACTATGAGCAGTTCTTC
CDR3: CASSQLAGEYYEQFF

D: TRBD2
V: TRBV2
J: TRBJ2-7
size: NA
DNA: TGTGCCACGCAGTGGGCTAGCGGGCCGTATGACGAGCAGTACTTC
CDR3: CATQWASGPYDEQYF

D: TRBD2
V: TRBV20-1
J: TRBJ2-7
size: few
DNA: TGCAGTGCTAGTTTCGGACTAGCATCCTACGAGCAGTACTTC
CDR3: CSASFGLASYEQYF

D: NA
V: TRBV20-1
J: TRBJ2-3
size: many
DNA: TGCAGTGCTAGAGATAGGCCAGCCAGCACAGATACGCAGTATTTT
CDR3: CSARDRPASTDTQYF

D: NA
V: TRBV27
J: TRBJ2-7
size: NA
DNA: TGTGCTAGCAGTTTATCCTTGAGGTCTAATGAGCAGTACTTC
CDR3: CASSLSLRSNEQYF

D: NA
V: TRBV7-2
J: TRBJ2-3
size: NA
DNA: TGTGCCAGCAGCGTCTATACGTTAGCAGAGAGCACAGATACGCAGTATTTC
CDR3: CASSVYTLAESTDTQYF

D: NA
V: TRBV28
J: TRBJ2-4
size: NA
DNA: TGTGCCAGCAGTTTATCCCTTCGGGGCGCAAACATTCAGTACTTC
CDR3: CASSLSLRGANIQYF

D: NA
V: TRBV28
J: TRBJ2-5
size: few
DNA: TGTGCCAGCAGTCCACGGGGACCTTTGCGGGAGACCCAGTACTTC
CDR3: CASSPRGPLRETQYF

D: NA
V: TRBV2
J: TRBJ1-1
size: few
DNA: TGTGCCAGCAGGGAGTTTCCACAAGCTTTCTTT
CDR3: CASREFPQAFF

D: TRBD2
V: TRBV7-9
J: TRBJ2-7
size: NA
DNA: TGTGCCAGCAGCCCGGGACTAGCGTTATACGAGCATTACTTC
CDR3: CASSPGLALYEHYF

D: NA
V: TRBV4-2
J: TRBJ2-6
size: NA
DNA: TGTGCCAGCAGCCAAGATTCACACTCTGGGGCCAACGTCCTGACTTTC
CDR3: CASSQDSHSGANVLTF

D: NA
V: TRBV28
J: TRBJ1-5
size: many
DNA: TGTGCCAGCAGTCCCCCCGGCGAAGCTAGAGCAATCCATTTT
CDR3: CASSPPGEARAIHF

D: NA
V: TRBV18
J: TRBJ1-1
size: NA
DNA: TGTGCCAGCTCATTGAATTGGGAGAACACTGAAGCTTTCTTT
CDR3: CASSLNWENTEAFF

D: NA
V: TRBV7-2
J: TRBJ1-3
size: NA
DNA: TGTGCCAGAAGCTTAGGTCAGGCGGGCGGGAACACCATATATTTT
CDR3: CARSLGQAGGNTIYF